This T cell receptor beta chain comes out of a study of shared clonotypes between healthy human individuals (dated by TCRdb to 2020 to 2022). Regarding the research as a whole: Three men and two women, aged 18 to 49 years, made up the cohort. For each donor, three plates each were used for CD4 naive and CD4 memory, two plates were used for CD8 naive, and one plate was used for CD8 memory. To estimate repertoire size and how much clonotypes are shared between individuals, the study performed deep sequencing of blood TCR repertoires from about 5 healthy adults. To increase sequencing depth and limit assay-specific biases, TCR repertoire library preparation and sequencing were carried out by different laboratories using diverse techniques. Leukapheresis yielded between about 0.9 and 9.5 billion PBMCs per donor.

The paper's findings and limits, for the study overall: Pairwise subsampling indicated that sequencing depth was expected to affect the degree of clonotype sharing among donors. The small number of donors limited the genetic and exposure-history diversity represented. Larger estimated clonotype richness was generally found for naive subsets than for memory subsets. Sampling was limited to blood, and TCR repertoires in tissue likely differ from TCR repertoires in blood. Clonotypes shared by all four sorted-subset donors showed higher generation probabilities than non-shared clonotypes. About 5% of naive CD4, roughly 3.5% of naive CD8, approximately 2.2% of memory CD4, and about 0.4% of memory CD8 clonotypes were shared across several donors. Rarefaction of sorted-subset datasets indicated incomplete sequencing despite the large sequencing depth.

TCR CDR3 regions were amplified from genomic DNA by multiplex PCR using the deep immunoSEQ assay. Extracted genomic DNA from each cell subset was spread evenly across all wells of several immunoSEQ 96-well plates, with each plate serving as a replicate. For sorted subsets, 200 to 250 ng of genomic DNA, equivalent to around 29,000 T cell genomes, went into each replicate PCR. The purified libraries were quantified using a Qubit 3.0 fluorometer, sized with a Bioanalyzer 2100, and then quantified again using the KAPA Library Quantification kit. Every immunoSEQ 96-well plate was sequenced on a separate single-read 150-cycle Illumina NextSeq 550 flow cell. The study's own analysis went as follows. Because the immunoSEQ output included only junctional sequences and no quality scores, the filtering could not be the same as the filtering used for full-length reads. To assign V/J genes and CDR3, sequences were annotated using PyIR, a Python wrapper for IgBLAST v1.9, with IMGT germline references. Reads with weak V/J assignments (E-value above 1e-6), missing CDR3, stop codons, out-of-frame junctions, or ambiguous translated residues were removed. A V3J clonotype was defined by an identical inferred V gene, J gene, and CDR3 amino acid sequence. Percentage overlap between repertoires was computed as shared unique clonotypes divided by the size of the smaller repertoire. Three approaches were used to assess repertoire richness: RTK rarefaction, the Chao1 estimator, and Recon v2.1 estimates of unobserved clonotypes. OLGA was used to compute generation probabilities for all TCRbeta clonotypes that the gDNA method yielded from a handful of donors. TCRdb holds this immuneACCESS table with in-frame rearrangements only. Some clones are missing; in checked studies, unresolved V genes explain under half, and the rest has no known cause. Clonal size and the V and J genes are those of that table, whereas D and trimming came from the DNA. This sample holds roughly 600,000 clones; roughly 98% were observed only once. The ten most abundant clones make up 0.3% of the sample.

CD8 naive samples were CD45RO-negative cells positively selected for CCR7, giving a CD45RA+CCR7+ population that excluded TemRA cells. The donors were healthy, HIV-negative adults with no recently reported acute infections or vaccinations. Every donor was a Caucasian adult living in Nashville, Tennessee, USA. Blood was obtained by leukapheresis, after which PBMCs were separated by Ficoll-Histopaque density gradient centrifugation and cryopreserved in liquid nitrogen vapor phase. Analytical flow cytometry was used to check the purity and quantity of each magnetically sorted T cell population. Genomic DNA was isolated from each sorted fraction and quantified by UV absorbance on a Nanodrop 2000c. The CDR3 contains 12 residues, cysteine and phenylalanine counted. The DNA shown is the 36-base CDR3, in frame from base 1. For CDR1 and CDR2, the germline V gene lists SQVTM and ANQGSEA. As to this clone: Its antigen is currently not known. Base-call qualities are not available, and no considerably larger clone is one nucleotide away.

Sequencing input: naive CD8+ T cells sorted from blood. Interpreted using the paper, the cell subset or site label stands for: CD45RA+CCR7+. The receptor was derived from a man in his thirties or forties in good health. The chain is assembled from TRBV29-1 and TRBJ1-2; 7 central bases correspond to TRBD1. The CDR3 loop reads CDARSRTGGYTF. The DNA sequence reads TGCGATGCCCGCTCACGGACAGGAGGCTACACCTTC.